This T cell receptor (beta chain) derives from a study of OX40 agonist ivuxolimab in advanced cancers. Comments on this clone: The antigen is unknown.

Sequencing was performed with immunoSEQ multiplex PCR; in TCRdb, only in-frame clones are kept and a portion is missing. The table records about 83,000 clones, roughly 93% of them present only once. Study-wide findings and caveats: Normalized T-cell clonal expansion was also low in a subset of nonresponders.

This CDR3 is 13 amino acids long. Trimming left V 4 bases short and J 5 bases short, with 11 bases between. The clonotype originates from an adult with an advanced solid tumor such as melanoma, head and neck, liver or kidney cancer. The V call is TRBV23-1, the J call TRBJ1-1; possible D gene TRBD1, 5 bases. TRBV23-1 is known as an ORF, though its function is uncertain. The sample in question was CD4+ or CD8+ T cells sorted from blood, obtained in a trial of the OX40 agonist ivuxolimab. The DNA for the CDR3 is TGCGCCAGCAGTCGTGCCAGGGTTACTGAAGCTTTCTTT. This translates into CASSRARVTEAFF.